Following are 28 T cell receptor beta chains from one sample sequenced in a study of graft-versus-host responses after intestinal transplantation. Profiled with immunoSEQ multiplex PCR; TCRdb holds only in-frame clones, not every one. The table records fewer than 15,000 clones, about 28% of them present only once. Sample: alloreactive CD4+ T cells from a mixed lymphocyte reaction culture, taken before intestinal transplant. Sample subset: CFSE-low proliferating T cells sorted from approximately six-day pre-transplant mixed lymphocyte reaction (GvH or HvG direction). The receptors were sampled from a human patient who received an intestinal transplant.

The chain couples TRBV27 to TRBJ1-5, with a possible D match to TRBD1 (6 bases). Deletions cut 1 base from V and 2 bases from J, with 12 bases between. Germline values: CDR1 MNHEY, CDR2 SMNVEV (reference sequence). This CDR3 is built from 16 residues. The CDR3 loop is CASSLWRGLGNQPQHF. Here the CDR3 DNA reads TGTGCCAGCAGTTTATGGAGGGGGTTGGGCAATCAGCCCCAGCATTTT.

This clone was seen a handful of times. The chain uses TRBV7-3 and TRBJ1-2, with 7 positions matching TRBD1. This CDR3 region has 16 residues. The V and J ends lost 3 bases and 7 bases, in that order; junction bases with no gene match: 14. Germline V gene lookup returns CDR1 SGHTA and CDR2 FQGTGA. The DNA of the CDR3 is TGTGCCAGCAGCTTGTCTGGGACAGCGATTTCGGGTGGCTACACCTTC. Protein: CASSLSGTAISGGYTF.

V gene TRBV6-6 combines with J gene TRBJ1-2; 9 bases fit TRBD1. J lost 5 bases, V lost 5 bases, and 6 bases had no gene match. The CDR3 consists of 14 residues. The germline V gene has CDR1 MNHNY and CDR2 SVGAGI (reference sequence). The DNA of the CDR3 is TGTGCCAGCAGTCGGGACAGGGTGGGATATGGCTACACCTTC. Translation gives CASSRDRVGYGYTF.

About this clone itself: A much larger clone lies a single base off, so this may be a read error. The CDR3 is CASSRRVRTEQYF. CDR3 coding DNA: TGTGCCAGCAGTCGACGGGTGAGGACGGAGCAGTACTTC. The V call is TRBV6-5, the J call TRBJ2-7; unclear D gene. Germline assignment: CDR1 MNHEY and CDR2 SVGAGI. CDR3 length: 13 amino acids. V lost 5 bases and J 7 bases, leaving 15 bases between the germline ends.

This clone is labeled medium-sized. The CDR3 DNA reads TGTGCCAGCAGCCTAGAGACAGTCTACGAGCAGTACTTC. It codes for CASSLETVYEQYF. J is TRBJ2-7 and V is TRBV7-9, with D perhaps TRBD1 (5 bases). This CDR3 region has 13 residues. Germline loops: CDR1 SEHNR, CDR2 FQNEAQ (reference sequence). Trimming took 5 bases from V and 3 from J, leaving 11 bases between them.

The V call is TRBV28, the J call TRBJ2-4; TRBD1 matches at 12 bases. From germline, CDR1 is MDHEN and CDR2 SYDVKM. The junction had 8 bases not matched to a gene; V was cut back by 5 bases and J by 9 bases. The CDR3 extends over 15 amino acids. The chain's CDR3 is CASSQWGQGAVIQYF. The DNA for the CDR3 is TGTGCCAGCAGTCAATGGGGACAGGGGGCGGTCATTCAGTACTTC.

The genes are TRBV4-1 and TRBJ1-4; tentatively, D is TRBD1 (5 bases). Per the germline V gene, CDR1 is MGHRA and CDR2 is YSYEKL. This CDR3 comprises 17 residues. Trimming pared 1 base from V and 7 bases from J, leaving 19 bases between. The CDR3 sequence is CASSQVRQAGRSEKLFF. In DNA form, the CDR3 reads TGCGCCAGCAGCCAAGTTCGTCAGGCAGGGCGGAGTGAAAAACTGTTTTTT.

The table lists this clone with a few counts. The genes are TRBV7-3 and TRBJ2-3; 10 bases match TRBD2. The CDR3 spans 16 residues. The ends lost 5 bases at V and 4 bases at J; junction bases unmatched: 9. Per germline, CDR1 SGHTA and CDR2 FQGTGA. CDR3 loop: CASSPATSGRADTQYF. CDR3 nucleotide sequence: TGTGCCAGCAGCCCAGCGACTAGCGGGCGGGCAGATACGCAGTATTTT.

The CDR3 sequence is CASNLAGVGEQYF. CDR3 in DNA: TGTGCCAGCAATCTAGCGGGAGTAGGGGAGCAGTACTTC. This chain uses TRBV19 with TRBJ2-7; 10 nucleotides line up with TRBD2. The germline gives CDR1 LNHDA, CDR2 SQIVND (reference sequence). V gave up 9 bases and J gave up 7 bases; unmatched junction bases: 9. The CDR3 has 13 residues.

CDR3 residues: CASSQALQFGAFF. CDR3 bases: TGTGCCAGCAGCCAAGCCCTCCAGTTTGGAGCTTTCTTT. The rearrangement uses TRBV5-4 and TRBJ1-1; no firm D call. Trimming took 4 bases from V and 10 from J, leaving 17 bases between them. CDR1 and CDR2 from the germline V gene are SGHNT and YYREEE (reference sequence). CDR3 length equals 13 residues.

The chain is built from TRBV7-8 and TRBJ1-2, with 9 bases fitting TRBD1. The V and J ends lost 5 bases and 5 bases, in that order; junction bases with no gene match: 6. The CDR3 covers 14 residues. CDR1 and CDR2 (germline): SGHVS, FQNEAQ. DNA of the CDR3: TGTGCCAGCAGCCACCGGGACAGGGATTATGGCTACACCTTC. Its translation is CASSHRDRDYGYTF.

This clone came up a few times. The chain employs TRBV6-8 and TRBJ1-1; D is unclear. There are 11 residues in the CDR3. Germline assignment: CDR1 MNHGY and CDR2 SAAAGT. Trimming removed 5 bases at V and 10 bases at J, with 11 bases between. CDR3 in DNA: TGTGCCAGCAGTACCAAAACGGGAGCTTTCTTT. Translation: CASSTKTGAFF.

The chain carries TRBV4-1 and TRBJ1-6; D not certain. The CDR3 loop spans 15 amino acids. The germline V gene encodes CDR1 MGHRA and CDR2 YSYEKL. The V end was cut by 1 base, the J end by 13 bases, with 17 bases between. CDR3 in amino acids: CASSQGTQSRWPLHF. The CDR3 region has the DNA TGCGCCAGCAGCCAAGGGACCCAGTCCCGGTGGCCCCTCCACTTT.

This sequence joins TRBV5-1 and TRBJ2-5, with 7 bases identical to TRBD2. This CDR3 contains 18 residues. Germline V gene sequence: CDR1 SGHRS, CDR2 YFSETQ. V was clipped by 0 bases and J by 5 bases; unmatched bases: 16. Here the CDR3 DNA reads TGCGCCAGCAGCTTGGAGGGTTGGTTGGCGGGAGTGAGGGAGACCCAGTACTTC. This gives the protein CASSLEGWLAGVRETQYF.

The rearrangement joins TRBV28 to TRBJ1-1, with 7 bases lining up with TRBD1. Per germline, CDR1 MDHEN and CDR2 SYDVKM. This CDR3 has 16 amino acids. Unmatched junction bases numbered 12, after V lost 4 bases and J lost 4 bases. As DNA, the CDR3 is TGTGCCAGCAGTTCCGACAGGGCCCCTCGTGGCACTGAAGCTTTCTTT. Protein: CASSSDRAPRGTEAFF.

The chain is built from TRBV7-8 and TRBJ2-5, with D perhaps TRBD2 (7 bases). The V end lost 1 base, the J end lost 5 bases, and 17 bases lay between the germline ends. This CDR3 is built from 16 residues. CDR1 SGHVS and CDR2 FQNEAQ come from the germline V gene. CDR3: CASSLGREGQWETQYF. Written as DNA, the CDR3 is TGTGCCAGCAGCTTAGGAAGGGAGGGACAATGGGAGACCCAGTACTTC.

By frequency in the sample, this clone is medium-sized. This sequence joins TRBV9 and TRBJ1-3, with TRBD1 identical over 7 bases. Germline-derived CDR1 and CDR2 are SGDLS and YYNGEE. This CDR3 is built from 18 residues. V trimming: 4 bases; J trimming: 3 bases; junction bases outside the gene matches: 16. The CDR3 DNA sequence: TGTGCCAGCAGCCGAGGAGACGGTCGGACAGGCGGTGGAAACACCATATATTTT. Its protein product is CASSRGDGRTGGGNTIYF.

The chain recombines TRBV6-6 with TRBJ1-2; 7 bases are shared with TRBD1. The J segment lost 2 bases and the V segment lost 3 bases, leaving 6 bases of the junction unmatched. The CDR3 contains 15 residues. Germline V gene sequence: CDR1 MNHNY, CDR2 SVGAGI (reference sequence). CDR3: CASSYAPTGNYGYTF. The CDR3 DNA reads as TGTGCCAGCAGTTATGCCCCGACAGGGAACTATGGCTACACCTTC.

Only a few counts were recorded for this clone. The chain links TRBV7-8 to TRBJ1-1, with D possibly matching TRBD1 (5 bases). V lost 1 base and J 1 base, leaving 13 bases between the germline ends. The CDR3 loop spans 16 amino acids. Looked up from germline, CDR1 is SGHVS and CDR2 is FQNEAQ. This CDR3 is CASSLEAAGWNTEAFF. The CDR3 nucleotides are TGTGCCAGCAGCTTAGAAGCGGCAGGGTGGAACACTGAAGCTTTCTTT.

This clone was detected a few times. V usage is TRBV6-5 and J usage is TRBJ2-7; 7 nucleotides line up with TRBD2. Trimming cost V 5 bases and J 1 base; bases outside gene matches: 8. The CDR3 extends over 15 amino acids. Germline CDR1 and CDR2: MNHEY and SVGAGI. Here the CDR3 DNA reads TGTGCCAGCAGTGGGGGAGGGGTTTGGTCCTACGAGCAGTACTTC. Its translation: CASSGGGVWSYEQYF.

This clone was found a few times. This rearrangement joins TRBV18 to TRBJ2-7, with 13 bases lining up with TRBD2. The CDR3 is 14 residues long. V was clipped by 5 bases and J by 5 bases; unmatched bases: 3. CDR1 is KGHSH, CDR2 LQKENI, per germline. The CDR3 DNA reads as TGTGCCAGCTCAACTAGCGGGAGGGCCAACGAGCAGTACTTC. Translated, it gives CASSTSGRANEQYF.

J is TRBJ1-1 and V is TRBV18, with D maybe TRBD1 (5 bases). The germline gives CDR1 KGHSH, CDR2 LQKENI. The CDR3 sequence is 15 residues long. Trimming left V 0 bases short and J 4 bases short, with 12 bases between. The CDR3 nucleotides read TGTGCCAGCTCACCACCGGGCAGGGTTGGCACTGAAGCTTTCTTT. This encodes CASSPPGRVGTEAFF.

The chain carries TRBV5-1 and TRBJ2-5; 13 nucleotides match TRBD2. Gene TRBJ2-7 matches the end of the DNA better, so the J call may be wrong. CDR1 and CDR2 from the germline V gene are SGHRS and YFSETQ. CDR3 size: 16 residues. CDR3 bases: TGCGCCAGCAGCTACACTAGCGGGAGGGTCCCCTACGAGCAGTACTTC. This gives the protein CASSYTSGRVPYEQYF.

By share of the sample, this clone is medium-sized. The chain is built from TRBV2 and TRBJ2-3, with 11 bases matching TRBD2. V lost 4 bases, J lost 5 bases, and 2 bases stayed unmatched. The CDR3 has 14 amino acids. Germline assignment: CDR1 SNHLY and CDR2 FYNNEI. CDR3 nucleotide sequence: TGTGCCAGCAGTGTAGCGGGAGGGCTAGATACGCAGTATTTT. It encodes CASSVAGGLDTQYF.

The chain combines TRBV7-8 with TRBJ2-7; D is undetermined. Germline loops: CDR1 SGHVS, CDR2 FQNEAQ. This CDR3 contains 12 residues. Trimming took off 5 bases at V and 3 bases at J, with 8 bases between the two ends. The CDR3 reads CASSPQYYEQYF. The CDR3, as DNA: TGTGCCAGCAGCCCACAGTACTACGAGCAGTACTTC.

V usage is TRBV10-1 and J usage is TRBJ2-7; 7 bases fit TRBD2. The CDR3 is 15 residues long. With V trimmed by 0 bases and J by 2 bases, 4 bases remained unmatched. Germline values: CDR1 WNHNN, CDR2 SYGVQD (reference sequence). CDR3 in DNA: TGCGCCAGCAGTGAGTCGAACCGGGAGGCCTACGAGCAGTACTTC. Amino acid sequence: CASSESNREAYEQYF.

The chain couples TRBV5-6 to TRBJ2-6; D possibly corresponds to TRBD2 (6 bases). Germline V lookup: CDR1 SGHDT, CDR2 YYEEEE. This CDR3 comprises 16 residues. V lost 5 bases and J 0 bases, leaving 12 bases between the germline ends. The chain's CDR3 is CASRGTVNSGANVLTF. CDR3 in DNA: TGTGCCAGCAGGGGGACTGTTAACTCTGGGGCCAACGTCCTGACTTTC.

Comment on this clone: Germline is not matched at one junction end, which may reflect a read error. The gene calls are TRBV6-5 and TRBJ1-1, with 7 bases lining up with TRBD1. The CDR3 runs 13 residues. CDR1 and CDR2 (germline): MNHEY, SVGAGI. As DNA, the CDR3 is TGTGCCGGCAGTGGGACAGCGAACACTGAAGCTTTCTTT. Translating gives CAGSGTANTEAFF.